This TCR beta chain was obtained from a study of cytomegalovirus exposure and HLA in healthy donors. V lost 2 bases to trimming and J lost 5 bases, with 9 bases between them. This CDR3 spans 14 amino acids. CDR1 is MGHRA, CDR2 YSYEKL, per germline. The study's findings and limits: Subsequent analysis found a tendency for first-cohort TCR clusters to co-occur within the approximately 130 validation repertoires.

Some clones are missing from TCRdb's copy, which holds only in-frame ones; the method was immunoSEQ multiplex PCR. The table lists 99,000 or so clones, about 88% of them singletons, with roughly 4% in the top ten. On this clone itself: Its antigen remains unidentified.

The receptor was isolated from a woman between 18 and 30 years old in good health and CMV-seropositive. The specimen sequenced was PBMCs. This chain joins TRBV4-1 and TRBJ2-2; possibly TRBD2 for D (5 bases). The chain's CDR3 is CASSQRGGTGELFF. CDR3 nucleotide sequence: TGCGCCAGCAGCCAACGGGGTGGGACCGGGGAGCTGTTTTTT.